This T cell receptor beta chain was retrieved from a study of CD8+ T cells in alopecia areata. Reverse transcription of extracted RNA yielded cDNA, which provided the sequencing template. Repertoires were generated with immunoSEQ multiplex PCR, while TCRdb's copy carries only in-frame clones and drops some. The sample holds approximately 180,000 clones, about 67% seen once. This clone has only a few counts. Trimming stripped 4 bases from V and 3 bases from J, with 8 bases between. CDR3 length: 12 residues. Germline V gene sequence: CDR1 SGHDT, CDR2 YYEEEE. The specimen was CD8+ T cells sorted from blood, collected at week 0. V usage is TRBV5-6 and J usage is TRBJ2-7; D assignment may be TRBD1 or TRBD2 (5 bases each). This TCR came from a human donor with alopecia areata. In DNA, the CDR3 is TGTGCCAGCAGCGGGGACGGCTACGAGCAGTACTTC. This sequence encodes CASSGDGYEQYF.